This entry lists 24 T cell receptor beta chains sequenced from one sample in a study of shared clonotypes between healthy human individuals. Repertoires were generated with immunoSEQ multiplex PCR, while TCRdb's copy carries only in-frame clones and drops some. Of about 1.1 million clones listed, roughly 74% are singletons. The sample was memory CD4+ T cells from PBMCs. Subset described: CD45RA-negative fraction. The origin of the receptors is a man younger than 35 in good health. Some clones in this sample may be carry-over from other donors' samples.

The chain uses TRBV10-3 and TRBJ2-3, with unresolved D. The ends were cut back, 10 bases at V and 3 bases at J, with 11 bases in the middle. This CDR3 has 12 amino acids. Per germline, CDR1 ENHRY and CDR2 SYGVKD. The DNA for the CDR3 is TGTGCCACCGGACCCAAGACAGATACGCAGTATTTT. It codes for CATGPKTDTQYF.

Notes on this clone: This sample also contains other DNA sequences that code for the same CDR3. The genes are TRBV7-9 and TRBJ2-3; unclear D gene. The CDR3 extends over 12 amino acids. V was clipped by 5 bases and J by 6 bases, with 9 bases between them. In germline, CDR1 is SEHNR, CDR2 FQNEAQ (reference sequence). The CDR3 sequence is CASSLISDTQYF. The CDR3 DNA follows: TGTGCCAGCAGCCTCATTTCTGATACGCAGTATTTT.

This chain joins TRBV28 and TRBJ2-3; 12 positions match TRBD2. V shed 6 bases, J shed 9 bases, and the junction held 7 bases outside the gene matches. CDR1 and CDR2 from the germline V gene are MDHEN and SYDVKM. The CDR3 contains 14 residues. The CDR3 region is CASSLLAGGGTQYF. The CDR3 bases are TGTGCCAGCAGCTTACTAGCGGGAGGAGGAACGCAGTATTTT.

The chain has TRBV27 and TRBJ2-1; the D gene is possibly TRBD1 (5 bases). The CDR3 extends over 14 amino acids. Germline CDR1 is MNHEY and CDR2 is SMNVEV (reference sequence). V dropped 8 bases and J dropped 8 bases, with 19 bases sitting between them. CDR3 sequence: CASGSPQGRDEQFF. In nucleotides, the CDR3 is TGTGCCAGCGGTTCCCCCCAGGGAAGGGATGAGCAGTTCTTC.

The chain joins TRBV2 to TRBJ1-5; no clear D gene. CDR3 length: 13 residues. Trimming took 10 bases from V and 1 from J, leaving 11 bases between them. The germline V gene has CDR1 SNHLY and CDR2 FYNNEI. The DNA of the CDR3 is TGTGCCACCGGGGTCCGGAGCAATCAGCCCCAGCATTTT. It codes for CATGVRSNQPQHF.

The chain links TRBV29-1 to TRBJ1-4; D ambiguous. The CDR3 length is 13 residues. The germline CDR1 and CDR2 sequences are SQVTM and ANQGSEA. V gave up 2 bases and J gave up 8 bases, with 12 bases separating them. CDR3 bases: TGCAGCGTTGAATATGCACCGGGGGAAAAACTGTTTTTT. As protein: CSVEYAPGEKLFF.

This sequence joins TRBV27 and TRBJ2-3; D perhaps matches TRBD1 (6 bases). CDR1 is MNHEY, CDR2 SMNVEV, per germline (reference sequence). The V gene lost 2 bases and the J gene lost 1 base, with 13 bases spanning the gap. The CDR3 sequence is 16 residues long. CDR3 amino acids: CASSLGFRGRTDTQYF. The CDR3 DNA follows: TGTGCCAGCAGTTTAGGCTTCAGGGGACGCACAGATACGCAGTATTTT.

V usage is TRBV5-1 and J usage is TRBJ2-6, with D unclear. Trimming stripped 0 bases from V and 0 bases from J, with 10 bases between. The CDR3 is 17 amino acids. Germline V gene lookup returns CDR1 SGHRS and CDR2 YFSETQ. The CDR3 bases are TGCGCCAGCAGCTTGGGAGTACACAGCTCTGGGGCCAACGTCCTGACTTTC. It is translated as CASSLGVHSSGANVLTF. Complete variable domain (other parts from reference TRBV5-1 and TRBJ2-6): KAGVTQTPRYLIKTRGQQVTLSCSPISGHRSVSWYQQTPGQGLQFLFEYFSETQRNKGNFPGRFSGRQFSNSRSEMNVSTLELGDSALYLCASSLGVHSSGANVLTFGAGSRLTVL.

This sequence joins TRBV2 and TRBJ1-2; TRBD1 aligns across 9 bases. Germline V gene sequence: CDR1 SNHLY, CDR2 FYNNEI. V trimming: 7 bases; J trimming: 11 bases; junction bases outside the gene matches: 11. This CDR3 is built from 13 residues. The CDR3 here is CASITGQGDSYTF. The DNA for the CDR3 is TGTGCCAGCATTACGGGACAGGGAGATAGTTACACCTTC.

The CDR3 region is CASSFVRTGGRATNEKLFF. The CDR3 DNA reads as TGTGCCAGCAGCTTTGTTAGGACAGGGGGAAGAGCAACTAATGAAAAACTGTTTTTT. The V and J genes are TRBV7-9 and TRBJ1-4; 10 nucleotides match TRBD1. Looked up from germline, CDR1 is SEHNR and CDR2 is FQNEAQ (reference sequence). There are 19 residues in the CDR3. With V trimmed by 3 bases and J by 0 bases, 10 bases remained unmatched. The full variable domain, completed using reference TRBV7-9 and TRBJ1-4, is DTGVSQNPRHKITKRGQNVTFRCDPISEHNRLYWYRQTLGQGPEFLTYFQNEAQLEKSRLLSDRFSAERPKGSFSTLEIQRTEQGDSAMYLCASSFVRTGGRATNEKLFFGSGTQLSVL.

CDR3 in amino acids: CASSEKGRSGGYTF. CDR3 sequence (DNA): TGTGCCAGCAGTGAAAAGGGGAGATCAGGGGGCTACACCTTC. The J gene is TRBJ1-2, the V gene TRBV25-1; a weak D match, TRBD1 (5 bases). Trimming left V 2 bases short and J 8 bases short, with 15 bases between. CDR1 is MGHDK, CDR2 SYGVNS, per germline. The CDR3 loop spans 14 amino acids.

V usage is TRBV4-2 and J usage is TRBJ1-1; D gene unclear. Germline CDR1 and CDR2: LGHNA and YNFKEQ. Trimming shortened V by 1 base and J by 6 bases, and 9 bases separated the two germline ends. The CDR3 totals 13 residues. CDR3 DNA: TGTGCCAGCAGCCAAGGCAGGTCCCCTGAAGCTTTCTTT. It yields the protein CASSQGRSPEAFF.

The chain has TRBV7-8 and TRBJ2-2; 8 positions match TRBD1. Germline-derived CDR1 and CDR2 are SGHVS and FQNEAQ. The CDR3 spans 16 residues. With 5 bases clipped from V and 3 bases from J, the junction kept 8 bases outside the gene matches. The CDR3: CASSARGLRDTGELFF. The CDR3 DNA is TGTGCCAGCAGCGCCAGGGGGCTGAGGGACACCGGGGAGCTGTTTTTT.

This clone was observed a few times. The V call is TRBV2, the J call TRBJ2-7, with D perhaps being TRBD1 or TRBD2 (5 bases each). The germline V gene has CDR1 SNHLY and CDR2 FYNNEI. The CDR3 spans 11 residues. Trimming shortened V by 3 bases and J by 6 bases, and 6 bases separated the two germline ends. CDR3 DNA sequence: TGTGCCAGCAGTGAGAGGGGCGAGCAGTACTTC. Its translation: CASSERGEQYF.

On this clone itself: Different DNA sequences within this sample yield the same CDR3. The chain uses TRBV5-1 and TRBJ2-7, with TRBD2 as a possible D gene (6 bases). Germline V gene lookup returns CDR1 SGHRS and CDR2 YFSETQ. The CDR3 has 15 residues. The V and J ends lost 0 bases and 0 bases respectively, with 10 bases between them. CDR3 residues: CASSLAGGGSYEQYF. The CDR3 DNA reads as TGCGCCAGCAGCTTGGCCGGGGGAGGCTCCTACGAGCAGTACTTC.

CDR3 sequence reads: CASSLGLGGNYEQYF. The DNA of the CDR3 is TGTGCCAGCAGCTTGGGACTAGGAGGTAACTACGAGCAGTACTTC. This chain links TRBV7-8 with TRBJ2-7; 8 bases match TRBD2. Germline values: CDR1 SGHVS, CDR2 FQNEAQ. This CDR3 region has 15 residues. The ends lost 3 bases at V and 3 bases at J; junction bases unmatched: 7.

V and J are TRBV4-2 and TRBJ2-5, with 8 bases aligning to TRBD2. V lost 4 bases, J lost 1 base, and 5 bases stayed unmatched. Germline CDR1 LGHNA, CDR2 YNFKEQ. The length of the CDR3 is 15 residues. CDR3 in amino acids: CASSPVSGSQETQYF. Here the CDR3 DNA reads TGTGCCAGCAGCCCGGTCAGCGGGAGCCAAGAGACCCAGTACTTC.

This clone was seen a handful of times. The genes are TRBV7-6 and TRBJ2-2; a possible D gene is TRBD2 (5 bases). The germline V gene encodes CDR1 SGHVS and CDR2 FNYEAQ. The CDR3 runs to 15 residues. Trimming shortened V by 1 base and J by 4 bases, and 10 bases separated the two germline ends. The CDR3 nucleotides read TGTGCCAGCAGCTTAGATAGGACTTTCACCGGGGAGCTGTTTTTT. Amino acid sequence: CASSLDRTFTGELFF. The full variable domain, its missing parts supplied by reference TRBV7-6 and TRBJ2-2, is GAGVSQSPRYKVTKRGQDVALRCDPISGHVSLYWYRQALGQGPEFLTYFNYEAQQDKSGLPNDRFSAERPEGSISTLTIQRTEQRDSAMYRCASSLDRTFTGELFFGEGSRLTVL.

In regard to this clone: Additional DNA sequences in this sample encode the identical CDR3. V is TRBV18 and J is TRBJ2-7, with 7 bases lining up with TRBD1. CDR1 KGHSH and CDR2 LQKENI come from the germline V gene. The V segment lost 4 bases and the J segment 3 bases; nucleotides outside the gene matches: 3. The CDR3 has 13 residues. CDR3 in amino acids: CASSQGQLYEQYF. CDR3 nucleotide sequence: TGTGCCAGCTCACAGGGACAGCTCTACGAGCAGTACTTC.

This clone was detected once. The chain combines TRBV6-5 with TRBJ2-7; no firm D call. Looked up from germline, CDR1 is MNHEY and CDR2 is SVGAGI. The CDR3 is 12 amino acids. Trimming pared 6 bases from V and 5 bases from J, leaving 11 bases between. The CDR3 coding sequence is TGTGCCAGCAGGCGTTCGATCAACGAGCAGTACTTC. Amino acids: CASRRSINEQYF.

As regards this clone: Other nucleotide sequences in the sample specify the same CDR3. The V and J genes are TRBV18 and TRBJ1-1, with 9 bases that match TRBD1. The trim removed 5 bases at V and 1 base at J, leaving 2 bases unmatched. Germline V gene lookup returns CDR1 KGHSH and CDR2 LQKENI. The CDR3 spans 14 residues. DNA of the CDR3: TGTGCCAGCTCATTGGGACAGGGGAACACTGAAGCTTTCTTT. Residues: CASSLGQGNTEAFF. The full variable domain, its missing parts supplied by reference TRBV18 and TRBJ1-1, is NAGVMQNPRHLVRRRGQEARLRCSPMKGHSHVYWYRQLPEEGLKFMVYLQKENIIDESGMPKERFSAEFPKEGPSILRIQQVVRGDSAAYFCASSLGQGNTEAFFGQGTRLTVV.

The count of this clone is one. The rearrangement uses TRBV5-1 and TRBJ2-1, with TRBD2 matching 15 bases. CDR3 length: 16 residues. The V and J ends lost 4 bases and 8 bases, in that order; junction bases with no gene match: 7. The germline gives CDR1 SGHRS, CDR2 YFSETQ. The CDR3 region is CASSAGLAGGVDEQFF. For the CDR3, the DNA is TGCGCCAGCAGCGCGGGACTAGCGGGAGGAGTGGATGAGCAGTTCTTC.

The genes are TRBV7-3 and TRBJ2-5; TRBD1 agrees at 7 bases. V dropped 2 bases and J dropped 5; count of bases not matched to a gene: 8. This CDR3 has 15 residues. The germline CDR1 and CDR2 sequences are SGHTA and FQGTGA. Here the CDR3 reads CASSLVAGGRETQYF. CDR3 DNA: TGTGCCAGCAGCTTAGTGGCAGGGGGTAGGGAGACCCAGTACTTC.

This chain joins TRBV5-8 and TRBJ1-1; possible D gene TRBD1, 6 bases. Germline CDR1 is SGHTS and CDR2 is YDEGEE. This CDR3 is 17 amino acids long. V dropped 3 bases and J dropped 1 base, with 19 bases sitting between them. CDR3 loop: CASSSRLKGVGNTEAFF. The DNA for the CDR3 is TGTGCCAGCAGCTCGCGTTTAAAGGGGGTGGGGAACACTGAAGCTTTCTTT.